This TCR beta chain was profiled in a study of shared T cell receptors in the human thymus. The V segment lost 6 bases and the J segment 3 bases; nucleotides outside the gene matches: 7. The CDR3 has 15 amino acids. Germline V gene sequence: CDR1 MNHEY, CDR2 SVGAGI. Produced via immunoSEQ multiplex PCR; TCRdb's table is partial and in-frame only. The profile shows roughly 710,000 clones, roughly 85% of them singletons. There are a few counts of this clone. The sample also formed part of further work on human thymus T cells. That report adds: Thymus tissue for the work was resected from patients undergoing corrective heart surgery.

The sequence derives from a girl under three years old with a congenital heart defect. The specimen sequenced was thymocytes. The chain recombines TRBV6-5 with TRBJ2-1; 8 positions agree with TRBD1. CDR3 nucleotides: TGTGCCAGCAGAAAAGACAGGGGCTACTACAATGAGCAGTTCTTC. Translated, it gives CASRKDRGYYNEQFF.